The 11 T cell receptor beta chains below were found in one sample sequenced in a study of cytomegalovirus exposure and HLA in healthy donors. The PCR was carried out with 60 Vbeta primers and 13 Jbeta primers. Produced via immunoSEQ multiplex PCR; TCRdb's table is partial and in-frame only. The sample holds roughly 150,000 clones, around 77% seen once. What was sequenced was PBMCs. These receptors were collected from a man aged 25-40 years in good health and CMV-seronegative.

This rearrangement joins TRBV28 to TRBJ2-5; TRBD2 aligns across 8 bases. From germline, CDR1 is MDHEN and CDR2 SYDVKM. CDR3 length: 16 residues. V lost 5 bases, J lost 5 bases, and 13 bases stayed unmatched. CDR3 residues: CASSPQLGLAGETQYF. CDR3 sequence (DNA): TGTGCCAGCAGTCCTCAACTTGGACTAGCTGGCGAGACCCAGTACTTC.

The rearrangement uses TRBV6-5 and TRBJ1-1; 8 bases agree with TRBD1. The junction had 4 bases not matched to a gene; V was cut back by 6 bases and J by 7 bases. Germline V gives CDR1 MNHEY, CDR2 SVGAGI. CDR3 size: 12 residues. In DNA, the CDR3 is TGTGCCAGCAGCCACGGACAGGGTGAAGCTTTCTTT. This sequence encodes CASSHGQGEAFF.

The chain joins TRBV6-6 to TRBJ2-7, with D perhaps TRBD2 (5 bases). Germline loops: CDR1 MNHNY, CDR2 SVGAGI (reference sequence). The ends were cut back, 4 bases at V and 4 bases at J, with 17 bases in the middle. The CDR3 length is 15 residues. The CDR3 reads CASSWETPPTYEQYF. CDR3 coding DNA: TGTGCCAGCAGTTGGGAGACACCCCCCACGTACGAGCAGTACTTC.

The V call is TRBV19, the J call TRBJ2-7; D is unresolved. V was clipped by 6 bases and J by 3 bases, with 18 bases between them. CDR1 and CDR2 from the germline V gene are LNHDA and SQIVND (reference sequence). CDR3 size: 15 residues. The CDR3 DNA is TGTGCCAGTAGGACCACGGCTCTGGGCCTCTACGAGCAGTACTTC. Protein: CASRTTALGLYEQYF.

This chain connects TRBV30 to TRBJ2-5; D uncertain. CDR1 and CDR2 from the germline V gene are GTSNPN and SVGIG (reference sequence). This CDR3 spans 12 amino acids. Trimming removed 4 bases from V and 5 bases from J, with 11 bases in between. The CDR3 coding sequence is TGTGCCTGGAAACCCCCGGGTGAGACCCAGTACTTC. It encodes CAWKPPGETQYF.

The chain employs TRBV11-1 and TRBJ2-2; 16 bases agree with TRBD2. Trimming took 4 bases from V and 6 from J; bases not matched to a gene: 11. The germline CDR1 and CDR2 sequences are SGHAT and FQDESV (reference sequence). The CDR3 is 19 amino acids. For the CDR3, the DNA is TGTGCCAGCAGCTCCGAGGGGACTAGCGGGAGGGTGGCGGCCGGGGAGCTGTTTTTT. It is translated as CASSSEGTSGRVAAGELFF.

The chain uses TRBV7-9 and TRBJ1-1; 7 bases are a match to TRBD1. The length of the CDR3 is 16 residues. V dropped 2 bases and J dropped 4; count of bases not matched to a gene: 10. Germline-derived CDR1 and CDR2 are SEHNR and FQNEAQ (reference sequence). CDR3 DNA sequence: TGTGCCAGCAGCTTACTCGGGACAGCGTTCGGCACTGAAGCTTTCTTT. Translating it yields CASSLLGTAFGTEAFF.

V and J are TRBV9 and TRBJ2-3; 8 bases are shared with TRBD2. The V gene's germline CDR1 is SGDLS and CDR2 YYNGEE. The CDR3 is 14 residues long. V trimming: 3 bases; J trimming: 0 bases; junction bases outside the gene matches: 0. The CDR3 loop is CASSASGSTDTQYF. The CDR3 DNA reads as TGTGCCAGCAGCGCTAGCGGGAGCACAGATACGCAGTATTTT.

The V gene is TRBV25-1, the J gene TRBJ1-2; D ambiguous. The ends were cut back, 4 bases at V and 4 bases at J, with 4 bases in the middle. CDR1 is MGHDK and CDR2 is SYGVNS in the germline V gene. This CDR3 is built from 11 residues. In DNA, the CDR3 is TGTGCCAGCAGTGCCGGCTATGGCTACACCTTC. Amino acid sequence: CASSAGYGYTF.

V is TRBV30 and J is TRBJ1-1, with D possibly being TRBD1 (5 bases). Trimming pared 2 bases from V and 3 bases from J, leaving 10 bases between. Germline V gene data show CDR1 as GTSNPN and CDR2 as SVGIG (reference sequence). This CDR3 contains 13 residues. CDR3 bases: TGTGCCTGGAGTTCGCAGGGTGACACTGAAGCTTTCTTT. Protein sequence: CAWSSQGDTEAFF.

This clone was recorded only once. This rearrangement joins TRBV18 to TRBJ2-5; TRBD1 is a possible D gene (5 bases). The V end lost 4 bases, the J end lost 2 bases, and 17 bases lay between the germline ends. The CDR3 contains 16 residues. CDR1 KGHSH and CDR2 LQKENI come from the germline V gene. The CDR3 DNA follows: TGTGCCAGCTCACTAAATCCCAGGGTGGCTCAAGAGACCCAGTACTTC. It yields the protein CASSLNPRVAQETQYF.